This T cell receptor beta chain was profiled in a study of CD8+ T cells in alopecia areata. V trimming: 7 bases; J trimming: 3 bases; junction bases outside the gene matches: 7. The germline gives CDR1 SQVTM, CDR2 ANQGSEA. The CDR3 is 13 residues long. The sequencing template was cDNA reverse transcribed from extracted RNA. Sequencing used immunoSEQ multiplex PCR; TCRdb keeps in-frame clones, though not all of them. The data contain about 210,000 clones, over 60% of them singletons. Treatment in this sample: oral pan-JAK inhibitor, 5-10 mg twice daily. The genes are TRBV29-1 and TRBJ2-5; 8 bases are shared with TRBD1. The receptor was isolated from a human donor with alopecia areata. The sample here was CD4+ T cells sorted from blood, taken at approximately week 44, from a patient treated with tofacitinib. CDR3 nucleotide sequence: TGCAGCGCGCGGACAGGGTATGAAGAGACCCAGTACTTC. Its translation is CSARTGYEETQYF.